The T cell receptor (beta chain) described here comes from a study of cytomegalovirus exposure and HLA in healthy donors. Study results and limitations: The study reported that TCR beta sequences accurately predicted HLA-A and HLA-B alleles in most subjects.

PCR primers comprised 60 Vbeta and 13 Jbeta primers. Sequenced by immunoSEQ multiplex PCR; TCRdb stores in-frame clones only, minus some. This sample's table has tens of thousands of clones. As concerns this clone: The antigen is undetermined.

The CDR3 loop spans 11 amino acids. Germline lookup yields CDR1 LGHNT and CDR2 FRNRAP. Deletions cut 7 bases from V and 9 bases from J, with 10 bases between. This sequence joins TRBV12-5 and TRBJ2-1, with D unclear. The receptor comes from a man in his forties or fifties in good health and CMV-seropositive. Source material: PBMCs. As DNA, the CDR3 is TGTGCTAGTGATGAAATCGGTGAGCAGTTCTTC. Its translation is CASDEIGEQFF.